This T cell receptor (beta chain) came from a study of glioma-infiltrating T cells after dendritic cell vaccination. Study-level background: Treatment, given 2003 to 2012, was autologous tumor lysate-pulsed dendritic cell vaccination.

The repertoire was sequenced with immunoSEQ multiplex PCR; TCRdb's copy has only in-frame clones and lacks some. The sample records about 82,000 clones, roughly 90% being singletons. Only patients with spare fresh-frozen tumor and over two years of follow-up were included. With 5 bases clipped from V and 2 bases from J, the junction kept 12 bases outside the gene matches. This CDR3 comprises 18 residues. Germline V CDR1 and CDR2: MNHEY, SMNVEV (reference sequence). The source material was blood, sampled before dendritic cell vaccination. The chain links TRBV27 to TRBJ1-4, with TRBD1 identical over 9 bases. This TCR derives from a human donor with glioblastoma. CDR3 nucleotide sequence: TGTGCCAGCAGTCAGAGGACAGGGGCTCGGATCACTAATGAAAAACTGTTTTTT. Protein product: CASSQRTGARITNEKLFF.